The T cell receptor (beta chain) under discussion was sequenced for a study of blood T cell repertoires in COVID-19. Profiling relied on immunoSEQ multiplex PCR, and the TCRdb table lists in-frame clones only, not all of them. Of 100,000 to 120,000 clones listed, 81% are singletons. The CDR3 has 15 residues. In germline, CDR1 is MDHEN, CDR2 SYDVKM. Deletions cut 8 bases from V and 1 base from J, with 17 bases between. This TCR was sampled from a man aged 45-65 years with acute or convalescent COVID-19. The V and J genes are TRBV28 and TRBJ1-1; TRBD1 is a possible D gene (5 bases). Input material: peripheral blood. The CDR3 coding sequence is TGTGCCAGCCAGAGGTTTAGCCAGGGGAACACTGAAGCTTTCTTT. This translates into CASQRFSQGNTEAFF.